Shown below are 20 T cell receptor beta chains from a single sample sequenced in a study of graft-versus-host responses after intestinal transplantation. Sequencing was performed with immunoSEQ multiplex PCR; in TCRdb, only in-frame clones are kept and a portion is missing. Here the sample spans around 100,000 clones, around 94% being singletons. Their target antigens are unknown. The material sequenced was unstimulated CD4+ T cells sorted from spleen or lymph node cells, taken before transplant. The receptor source for this set is a human donor who was the organ donor for an intestinal transplant.

The gene calls are TRBV6-5 and TRBJ2-1; TRBD2 might be the D (5 bases). This CDR3 region has 15 residues. Trimming took off 4 bases at V and 3 bases at J, with 13 bases between the two ends. Germline assignment: CDR1 MNHEY and CDR2 SVGAGI. The CDR3 bases are TGTGCCAGCAGTTCGCCTAGCACAAACTACAATGAGCAGTTCTTC. It translates to CASSSPSTNYNEQFF.

The chain links TRBV2 to TRBJ1-1, with a weak D call TRBD1 (5 bases). V was clipped by 2 bases and J by 3 bases, with 10 bases between them. Germline-derived CDR1 and CDR2 are SNHLY and FYNNEI. The CDR3 spans 14 residues. CDR3 DNA: TGTGCCAGCAGTGAACAGGGCCAGGACACTGAAGCTTTCTTT. This gives the protein CASSEQGQDTEAFF.

The V call is TRBV5-4, the J call TRBJ2-3; the match to TRBD1 covers 8 bases. Germline lookup yields CDR1 SGHNT and CDR2 YYREEE (reference sequence). V lost 0 bases and J lost 2; bases outside the gene matches: 8. The CDR3 loop spans 17 amino acids. The CDR3 nucleotides are TGTGCCAGCAGCTTGGCGGCGGACAGGGTAGCCACAGATACGCAGTATTTT. Its translation is CASSLAADRVATDTQYF. Complete variable domain (other parts from reference TRBV5-4 and TRBJ2-3): ETGVTQSPTHLIKTRGQQVTLRCSSQSGHNTVSWYQQALGQGPQFIFQYYREEENGRGNFPPRFSGLQFPNYSSELNVNALELDDSALYLCASSLAADRVATDTQYFGPGTRLTVL.

The V call is TRBV7-6, the J call TRBJ2-3, with D possibly matching TRBD2 (7 bases). The CDR3 contains 15 residues. The germline CDR1 and CDR2 sequences are SGHVS and FNYEAQ. Deletions cut 3 bases from V and 3 bases from J, with 13 bases between. CDR3 residues: CASSFWGGRTDTQYF. The CDR3 DNA sequence: TGTGCCAGCAGCTTCTGGGGGGGCAGGACAGATACGCAGTATTTT.

Note on this clone: An end of the junction does not agree with germline; a read error may underlie this. Within the sample, other DNA sequences also encode this same CDR3. V and J are TRBV6-5 and TRBJ1-1; D is ambiguous. Germline CDR1 reads MNHEY; CDR2 reads SVGAGI. The CDR3 runs 16 residues. CDR3 nucleotide sequence: TGTGCCAGCAGTTACTCGAGGGCGGAAAAGAACACTGAAGCTTTCTTC. It translates to CASSYSRAEKNTEAFF.

This chain joins TRBV27 and TRBJ2-6, with TRBD2 matching 7 bases. The CDR3 runs 16 residues. Germline CDR1 MNHEY, CDR2 SMNVEV (reference sequence). With V trimmed by 0 bases and J by 4 bases, 3 bases remained unmatched. The CDR3 nucleotides are TGTGCCAGCAGTTTATCTTGGGGGGGAGGGGCCAACGTCCTGACTTTC. This codes for CASSLSWGGGANVLTF.

The CDR3 DNA follows: TGTGCCTGGAGTGTTAGCCGGACTAGCGGGAGCCCAGATACGCAGTATTTT. Its protein product is CAWSVSRTSGSPDTQYF. The V gene is TRBV30, the J gene TRBJ2-3; 13 bases line up with TRBD2. The V gene end was trimmed by 0 bases and the J gene end by 4 bases; junction bases not matched to a gene: 7. The germline V gene has CDR1 GTSNPN and CDR2 SVGIG (reference sequence). CDR3 length equals 17 residues.

The genes are TRBV6-6 and TRBJ2-5; a weak D match, TRBD2 (6 bases). The DNA matches TRBJ2-7 better at its end, which makes the J call doubtful. The V gene's germline CDR1 is MNHNY and CDR2 SVGAGI (reference sequence). The CDR3 length is 15 residues. CDR3 sequence reads: CASSYPQLASYEQYF. The CDR3, as DNA: TGTGCCAGCAGTTACCCCCAACTAGCCTCCTACGAGCAGTACTTC.

This chain uses TRBV6-1 with TRBJ2-7; 8 bases are a match to TRBD1. V lost 1 base to trimming and J lost 12 bases; unmatched junction nucleotides: 2. Germline CDR1 MNHNS, CDR2 SASEGT. This CDR3 region has 11 residues. This chain's CDR3 is CASSEGDRPYF. The CDR3 coding sequence is TGTGCCAGCAGTGAAGGGGACAGGCCGTACTTC.

The J gene is TRBJ2-3, the V gene TRBV9; maybe TRBD2 (5 bases). From germline, CDR1 is SGDLS and CDR2 YYNGEE. The CDR3 totals 14 residues. V was clipped by 0 bases and J by 0 bases, with 5 bases between them. CDR3 sequence reads: CASSVAGSTDTQYF. The CDR3 DNA reads as TGTGCCAGCAGCGTAGCGGGGAGCACAGATACGCAGTATTTT.

J is TRBJ2-1 and V is TRBV7-2, with 10 bases identical to TRBD2. V lost 0 bases and J lost 8; bases outside the gene matches: 4. The CDR3 runs 15 residues. Germline assignment: CDR1 SGHTA and CDR2 FQGNSA. This CDR3 is CASSLAAGGHDEQFF. CDR3 sequence (DNA): TGTGCCAGCAGCTTAGCAGCGGGAGGGCATGATGAGCAGTTCTTC.

CDR3 DNA: TGTGCCAGCAGCGAGTTCGAGACTAGCGGGACCTACAATGAGCAGTTCTTC. Translating gives CASSEFETSGTYNEQFF. This chain connects TRBV9 to TRBJ2-1; 11 bases align to TRBD2. After removal of 3 bases from V and 2 bases from J, the junction contained 7 bases not matched to a gene. The CDR3 has 17 residues. CDR1 and CDR2 from the germline V gene are SGDLS and YYNGEE. Together with reference TRBV9 and TRBJ2-1, the CDR3 gives the full variable domain: DSGVTQTPKHLITATGQRVTLRCSPRSGDLSVYWYQQSLDQGLQFLIQYYNGEERAKGNILERFSAQQFPDLHSELNLSSLELGDSALYFCASSEFETSGTYNEQFFGPGTRLTVL.

Turning to this clone: Other DNA sequences in this sample translate to the same CDR3. The chain combines TRBV12-5 with TRBJ2-1, with D unclear. The CDR3 contains 14 residues. Trimming left V 0 bases short and J 6 bases short, with 9 bases between. Germline V lookup: CDR1 LGHNT, CDR2 FRNRAP. The CDR3 region is CASGLVPSANEQFF. CDR3 coding DNA: TGTGCTAGTGGTTTGGTCCCCTCTGCCAATGAGCAGTTCTTC. Together with reference TRBV12-5 and TRBJ2-1, the CDR3 gives the full variable domain: DARVTQTPRHKVTEMGQEVTMRCQPILGHNTVFWYRQTMMQGLELLAYFRNRAPLDDSGMPKDRFSAEMPDATLATLKIQPSEPRDSAVYFCASGLVPSANEQFFGPGTRLTVL.

V is TRBV20-1 and J is TRBJ1-1; no clear D gene. The CDR3 is made up of 11 amino acids. Germline CDR1 is DFQATT and CDR2 is SNEGSKA (reference sequence). Trimming removed 0 bases at V and 6 bases at J, with 5 bases between. The CDR3 spells CSARELAEAFF. The CDR3 bases are TGCAGTGCTAGAGAATTGGCTGAAGCTTTCTTT.

The rearrangement joins TRBV7-2 to TRBJ2-7; no firm D call. V was trimmed by 1 base and J by 0 bases, leaving 10 bases between them. Germline V CDR1 and CDR2: SGHTA, FQGNSA. The CDR3 is made up of 15 amino acids. The CDR3 reads CASSLDAVSSYEQYF. The CDR3 bases are TGTGCCAGCAGCTTAGACGCGGTAAGCTCCTACGAGCAGTACTTC.

The V gene is TRBV6-1, the J gene TRBJ1-2; 10 bases align to TRBD1. This CDR3 has 13 amino acids. J was trimmed by 7 bases and V by 6 bases; bases with no gene match: 5. Germline CDR1 and CDR2: MNHNS and SASEGT. CDR3 residues: CASRGTGEGGYTF. CDR3 coding DNA: TGTGCCAGCAGGGGGACAGGGGAGGGTGGCTACACCTTC.

The chain carries TRBV18 and TRBJ2-5; 16 bases fit TRBD2. The J call may be wrong; the DNA end is better matched by TRBJ2-7. This CDR3 comprises 16 residues. CDR1 is KGHSH, CDR2 LQKENI, per germline. The CDR3 sequence is CASSPGLAGGVNEQYF. The CDR3 coding sequence is TGTGCCAGCTCACCGGGACTAGCGGGAGGGGTGAACGAGCAGTACTTC.

The chain links TRBV14 to TRBJ2-7, with a tentative D call TRBD1 (6 bases). The CDR3 contains 15 residues. Germline V lookup: CDR1 SGHDN, CDR2 FVKESK. Trimming stripped 1 base from V and 5 bases from J, with 15 bases between. DNA for the CDR3: TGTGCCAGCAGCCAAGTACAGGGAAGCCGCCACGAGCAGTACTTC. Its translation: CASSQVQGSRHEQYF.

This clone was seen once. Other DNA sequences in this specimen translate into the identical CDR3. As DNA, the CDR3 is TGTGCCAGTAGCGGACAGGGAGGCTATGGCTACACCTTC. Translation: CASSGQGGYGYTF. This chain connects TRBV19 to TRBJ1-2, with 8 bases aligning to TRBD1. The junction had 4 bases not matched to a gene; V was cut back by 6 bases and J by 4 bases. Germline V gene lookup returns CDR1 LNHDA and CDR2 SQIVND (reference sequence). This CDR3 contains 13 residues.

This chain connects TRBV28 to TRBJ1-5, with TRBD1 identical over 8 bases. Germline trimming cut 4 bases from V and 7 bases from J; bases unmatched to any gene: 9. This CDR3 is built from 15 residues. CDR1 and CDR2 from the germline V gene are MDHEN and SYDVKM. CDR3 nucleotide sequence: TGTGCCAGCAGTTCGGGGACAGGAGCTAGACAGCCCCAGCATTTT. Its translation: CASSSGTGARQPQHF.